The rows below give T cell receptor beta chains drawn from one sample of a study of blood T cells in healthy people across ages. One entry per CDR3 protein results from TCRdb running MiXCR on the 5' RACE reads. The data contain 1.5 million to 2 million distinct CDR3 sequences, just under 50% of them seen just once; the ten biggest clones take up 2.1%. The specimen sequenced was blood. The receptors come from a woman aged 35 to 49 in good health. The CDR3 runs from the conserved cysteine through the conserved F or W. A D gene is named only where the DNA matches it firmly. Only part of the rows carry a size: once, few, many, or a class if the clone is expanded.

D | size | J | V | DNA | CDR3
NA | NA | TRBJ1-2 | TRBV7-9 | TGTTCCAGCAGCTTAGGACAGTATGGTGGCTACACCTTC | CSSSLGQYGGYTF
TRBD1 | few | TRBJ2-7 | TRBV4-3 | TGCGCCAGCAGCCACGCCGGGGACAGCTACTACGAGCAGTACTTC | CASSHAGDSYYEQYF
TRBD2 | NA | TRBJ2-3 | TRBV4-1 | TGCGCCAGCAGCCAAGAAGCGCGGGGGGGTATAGATACGCAGTATTTT | CASSQEARGGIDTQYF
TRBD1 | NA | TRBJ2-3 | TRBV4-2 | TGTGCCAGCAGCCAAGTCGGGACAGGGGGCGTAGATACGCAGTATTTT | CASSQVGTGGVDTQYF
TRBD1 | NA | TRBJ2-4 | TRBV6-1 | TGTGCCAGCAGGTCCGGGACAGCCGTACTAAGTGGGGCCAAAAACATTCAGTACTTC | CASRSGTAVLSGAKNIQYF
TRBD1 | few | TRBJ2-1 | TRBV6-5 | TGTGCCAGCAGTTACGGGACAGGTAACAATGAGCAGTTCTTC | CASSYGTGNNEQFF
NA | NA | TRBJ2-1 | TRBV20-1 | TGCAGTGCCGCTAACAGCAGATCCTACAATGAGCAGTTCTTC | CSAANSRSYNEQFF
NA | many | TRBJ2-7 | TRBV5-1 | TGCGCCAGCAGCTTGAGTGTCTCCTCCGAGCAGTACTTC | CASSLSVSSEQYF
TRBD2 | NA | TRBJ2-5 | TRBV7-9 | TGTGCCAGCAGCTTAGTAGTCCCAGCGGGGAACCATCAAGAGACCCAGTACTTC | CASSLVVPAGNHQETQYF
NA | few | TRBJ2-7 | TRBV20-1 | TGCAGTGCTAGGGGACGGATGTCCTACGAGCAGTACTTC | CSARGRMSYEQYF
NA | many | TRBJ2-7 | TRBV29-1 | TGCAGCGTTGCAGGGAATTCCTACGAGCAGTACTTC | CSVAGNSYEQYF
NA | few | TRBJ2-7 | TRBV2 | TGTGCCAGCAAGGTCCGTATCGAGCAGTACTTC | CASKVRIEQYF
TRBD2 | few | TRBJ2-3 | TRBV4-1 | TGCGCCAGCAGCCAAGATGTAGCGGGGGGAGTAAGAGATACGCAGTATTTT | CASSQDVAGGVRDTQYF
NA | few | TRBJ2-7 | TRBV20-1 | TGCAGTGCTAGAGATGCCCTGAGGGTCTACGAGCAGTACTTC | CSARDALRVYEQYF
NA | few | TRBJ1-1 | TRBV27 | TGTGCCAGCAGGAAACCTTCTGTGAACACTGAAGCTTTCTTT | CASRKPSVNTEAFF
NA | NA | TRBJ2-2 | TRBV6-2/TRBV6-3 | TGTGCCAGCAGTCGTTACATGGGCCCGCCAAACACCGGGGAGCTGTTTTTT | CASSRYMGPPNTGELFF
TRBD1 | NA | TRBJ2-3 | TRBV5-1 | TGCGCCAGCAGCTTGACAGGGGGGTTGGCAGATACGCAGTATTTT | CASSLTGGLADTQYF
NA | NA | TRBJ2-1 | TRBV20-1 | TGCAGTGCTAGAGGTGGGGCCGGTAGAATTACGGATGAGCAGTTCTTC | CSARGGAGRITDEQFF
NA | once | TRBJ1-5 | TRBV12-3/TRBV12-4 | TGTGCCAGCAGTGTCGGGACACCTCAGCCCCAGCATTTT | CASSVGTPQPQHF
NA | NA | TRBJ2-1 | TRBV4-1 | TGCGCCAGCAGCCAAGTCTCTTCAGAATACAATGAGCAGTTCTTC | CASSQVSSEYNEQFF
NA | few | TRBJ1-1 | TRBV12-3/TRBV12-4 | TGTGCCAGCAGTTCCGGCGGGGGGGATGAAGCTTTCTTT | CASSSGGGDEAFF
TRBD2 | NA | TRBJ2-1 | TRBV4-3 | TGCGCCAGCAGCCAACAGACTAGCGGGAAGGAGAATGAGCAGTTCTTC | CASSQQTSGKENEQFF
NA | NA | TRBJ1-2 | TRBV7-6 | TGTGCCAGCAGCGCTACACCAATAGGGTATGGCTACACCTTC | CASSATPIGYGYTF
TRBD1 | NA | TRBJ1-2 | TRBV24-1 | TGTGCCACCAGTGATTCCAGGGGGCGCGCGGATGGCTACACCTTC | CATSDSRGRADGYTF
NA | NA | TRBJ2-3 | TRBV5-1 | TGCGCCAGCAGCTTGGGGAGGCTAGATGGATCAGATACGCAGTATTTT | CASSLGRLDGSDTQYF
NA | NA | TRBJ1-2 | TRBV5-5 | TGTGCCAGCAGCTTTGATAGCAGAGGGGACTATGGCTACACCTTC | CASSFDSRGDYGYTF
NA | NA | TRBJ1-5 | TRBV20-1 | TGCAGTGCTGCGACGGGGTCACAGCCCCAGCATTTT | CSAATGSQPQHF
TRBD2 | NA | TRBJ2-7 | TRBV13 | TGTGCCAGCAGCTGGGGGACTAGCGGGGGGGCATACGAGCAGTACTTC | CASSWGTSGGAYEQYF
TRBD1 | NA | TRBJ1-2 | TRBV15 | TGTGCCACCAGCGTCGCGCGCAGGGGGCTCTATGGCTACACCTTC | CATSVARRGLYGYTF
NA | few | TRBJ1-5 | TRBV12-3/TRBV12-4 | TGTGCCAGCAGTCCCTCGGAATTGCCCCAGCATTTT | CASSPSELPQHF
TRBD1 | few | TRBJ1-5 | TRBV7-2 | TGTGCCAGCAGCCTCCGAGCCGGGACAGGGCACCAGCCCCAGCATTTT | CASSLRAGTGHQPQHF
NA | once | TRBJ1-6 | TRBV4-1 | TGCGCCAGCAGCCAATTGGAGGGGAATTCACCCCTCCACTTT | CASSQLEGNSPLHF
NA | NA | TRBJ1-2 | TRBV21-1 | TGTGCCAGCAGCCGGGCTAGTCTTTATGGCTACACCTTC | CASSRASLYGYTF
NA | NA | TRBJ1-6 | TRBV3-1 | TGTGCCAGCAGCCAAAGCGGGCAGGGGAATTCACCCCTCCACTTT | CASSQSGQGNSPLHF
NA | NA | TRBJ2-3 | TRBV5-1 | TGCGCCAGCAGAATCAGGCCGGGGAGCACAGATACGCAGTATTTT | CASRIRPGSTDTQYF
TRBD2 | NA | TRBJ2-3 | TRBV4-1 | TGCGCCAGCAGCCAAGCGGGGGCCAGCGGGGGGGCCCAAGATACGCAGTATTTT | CASSQAGASGGAQDTQYF
NA | few | TRBJ2-5 | TRBV3-1 | TGTGCCAGCAGCCAAGTGGGGCGGGCGGTACAAGAGACCCAGTACTTC | CASSQVGRAVQETQYF
NA | NA | TRBJ2-7 | TRBV7-9 | TGTGCCAGCAGCTTAGAGAGGGGGGTCTTGGGCTACGAGCAGTACTTC | CASSLERGVLGYEQYF
NA | NA | TRBJ1-2 | TRBV5-1 | TGCGCCAGCAGCTTGGTAACAGCCAACTATGGCTACACCTTC | CASSLVTANYGYTF
TRBD2 | NA | TRBJ2-3 | TRBV5-1 | TGCGCCAGCAGCTTGTTGCGGGGGGGCAGTGCAGATACGCAGTATTTT | CASSLLRGGSADTQYF
NA | once | TRBJ2-7 | TRBV7-8 | TGTGCCAGCAGCGCCTGGGGAGTCGCGGTGTTCTACGAGCAGTACTTC | CASSAWGVAVFYEQYF
TRBD1 | few | TRBJ2-7 | TRBV29-1 | TGCAGCGTTGAATCTAGGGACAGGGGTACCAACCAAACCTCCTACGAGCAGTACTTC | CSVESRDRGTNQTSYEQYF
TRBD1 | NA | TRBJ2-1 | TRBV2 | TGTGCCAGCCCGGACAGGGTAAACTACAATGAGCAGTTCTTC | CASPDRVNYNEQFF
NA | NA | TRBJ2-4 | TRBV20-1 | TGCAGTGCTAGACAAAGACAGGCGGGCTCAGTGTTGAACATTCAGTACTTC | CSARQRQAGSVLNIQYF
NA | NA | TRBJ2-7 | TRBV4-3 | TGCGCCAGCAGCCAAGAAGCGTCCCTTGGGGGTGCCAACTACAATGAGCAGTACTTC | CASSQEASLGGANYNEQYF
TRBD1 | NA | TRBJ1-5 | TRBV20-1 | TGCAGCCCCGGACAGGGGTCTTGGGCGAGCAATCAGCCCCAGCATTTT | CSPGQGSWASNQPQHF
NA | NA | TRBJ1-1 | TRBV20-1 | TGCAGTGCTAGGGTTGGAGGGGTCTACACTGAAGCTTTCTTT | CSARVGGVYTEAFF
TRBD2 | once | TRBJ2-3 | TRBV20-1 | TGCAGTGCAAGGGGCAGCGGGGGGGCGGCAGATACGCAGTATTTT | CSARGSGGAADTQYF
NA | NA | TRBJ2-1 | TRBV6-4 | TGTGCCAGCAGTGAGGGCAGGGCGCGGTACAATGAGCAGTTCTTC | CASSEGRARYNEQFF
NA | NA | TRBJ2-3 | TRBV6-6 | TGTGCCAGCAACGACGGGGGGCGCGGCACAGATACGCAGTATTTT | CASNDGGRGTDTQYF
TRBD2 | few | TRBJ2-1 | TRBV2 | TGTGCCAGCAACCCGGGACTAGCTTACAATGAGCAGTTCTTC | CASNPGLAYNEQFF
NA | NA | TRBJ2-1 | TRBV24-1 | TGTGCCACCAGTCCGGGACTTCGATACAATGAGCAGTTCTTC | CATSPGLRYNEQFF
NA | few | TRBJ2-4 | TRBV12-3/TRBV12-4 | TGTGCCAGCAGTTTAGGCACCCCCTTGGCAAACATTCAGTACTTC | CASSLGTPLANIQYF
NA | NA | TRBJ1-5 | TRBV27 | TGTGCCAGCAGTCCAGACAATGGCGATCAGCCCCAGCATTTT | CASSPDNGDQPQHF
NA | few | TRBJ1-1 | TRBV7-9 | TGTGCCAGCAGCTTAGCGAATTGGGACACTGAAGCTTTCTTT | CASSLANWDTEAFF
TRBD1 | NA | TRBJ1-4 | TRBV4-2 | TGTGCCAGCAGCCAGCCAAACAGGGGGGCTAATGAAAAACTGTTTTTT | CASSQPNRGANEKLFF
TRBD2 | few | TRBJ2-1 | TRBV11-2 | TGTGCCAGCAGCTCAAGCGGACTAGGAGGGATCAATGAGCAGTTCTTC | CASSSSGLGGINEQFF
TRBD2 | many | TRBJ2-3 | TRBV5-1 | TGCGCCAGCAGCTTGGGAGTAGCTCGCGGGTTGAGCGGGGGTAGCACAGATACGCAGTATTTT | CASSLGVARGLSGGSTDTQYF
TRBD2 | NA | TRBJ2-7 | TRBV4-3 | TGCGCCAGCAGCCAAGATCCTGGCGGGGGGGCCTACGAGCAGTACTTC | CASSQDPGGGAYEQYF